This TCR beta chain is from a study of T cell responses to AZD1222 COVID-19 vaccine. Clones were read by immunoSEQ multiplex PCR, and TCRdb kept only the in-frame ones, dropping some. This sample has about 150,000 clones; approximately 90% occur once, and the top ten carry under 2.5%. Sequenced here: peripheral blood, sampled on day 0 of AZD1222 vaccination. This sequence was found in an adult in good health.

This CDR3 reads CATSRRQGLSTEAFF. CDR3 DNA sequence: TGTGCCACCAGCAGAAGACAGGGATTGAGCACTGAAGCTTTCTTT. The genes are TRBV15 and TRBJ1-1; 7 bases fit TRBD1. Germline-derived CDR1 and CDR2 are LNHNV and YYDKDF (reference sequence). There are 15 residues in the CDR3. With V trimmed by 2 bases and J by 4 bases, 7 bases remained unmatched.